Following are 16 T cell receptor beta chains from one sample sequenced in a study of blood T cell repertoires in COVID-19. Clones were sequenced by immunoSEQ multiplex PCR, and TCRdb holds only the in-frame ones, with some missing. The sample has around 250,000 clones, around nine tenths seen once; the top ten hold approximately 1.7%. Material: PBMCs or T cells enriched from blood (not recorded which). These receptors came from a woman aged 45-65 years who had recovered from COVID-19.

Here the CDR3 DNA reads TGCGCCAGCAGCTTAGGACTAGCGGGAGCTTCTGGGGAGCTGTTTTTT. This gives the protein CASSLGLAGASGELFF. The rearrangement joins TRBV5-1 to TRBJ2-2, with 13 nucleotides matching TRBD2. The J segment lost 8 bases and the V segment lost 2 bases, leaving 6 bases of the junction unmatched. The germline gives CDR1 SGHRS, CDR2 YFSETQ. This CDR3 region has 16 residues.

The chain couples TRBV7-2 to TRBJ2-7; weak D call: TRBD2 (6 bases). V lost 8 bases and J lost 3, with 17 bases in between. Germline assignment: CDR1 SGHTA and CDR2 FQGNSA. The CDR3 has 14 amino acids. For the CDR3, the DNA is TGTGCCAGCCAGGTGGGGGGAGCGGTCTACGAGCAGTACTTC. It codes for CASQVGGAVYEQYF.

The chain links TRBV4-2 to TRBJ2-1; D not resolved. Trimming took off 7 bases at V and 0 bases at J, with 10 bases between the two ends. CDR1 and CDR2 (germline): LGHNA, YNFKEQ. This CDR3 spans 14 amino acids. The CDR3 DNA reads as TGTGCCAGCAAACCCTCCGGCTCCTACAATGAGCAGTTCTTC. It specifies CASKPSGSYNEQFF.

The rearrangement links TRBV10-3 to TRBJ2-7; D not resolved. CDR3 length: 12 amino acids. Germline V gene data show CDR1 as ENHRY and CDR2 as SYGVKD. Deletions cut 7 bases from V and 3 bases from J, with 10 bases between. Here the CDR3 reads CAIKAGGYEQYF. For the CDR3, the DNA is TGTGCCATCAAGGCCGGCGGCTACGAGCAGTACTTC.

This chain connects TRBV5-4 to TRBJ1-2; 9 bases are shared with TRBD1. V was pared by 4 bases and J by 1 base, with 5 bases of the junction left unmatched. Germline CDR1 reads SGHNT; CDR2 reads YYREEE (reference sequence). The CDR3 sequence is 15 residues long. The CDR3: CASSGRDRDNYGYTF. CDR3 bases: TGTGCCAGCAGCGGAAGGGACAGGGATAACTATGGCTACACCTTC.

The V gene is TRBV3-1 (or the pseudogene TRBV3-2), the J gene TRBJ1-3; possible D gene TRBD1, 5 bases. V was clipped by 10 bases and J by 1 base, with 8 bases between them. This CDR3 region has 12 residues. Germline CDR1 LGHDT, CDR2 YNNKEL (reference sequence). The CDR3 loop is CATGVSGNTIYF. The CDR3 DNA reads as TGTGCCACGGGGGTGTCTGGAAACACCATATATTTT.

This chain uses TRBV19 with TRBJ1-3; weak D call: TRBD1 (6 bases). CDR3 length equals 15 residues. CDR1 is LNHDA and CDR2 is SQIVND in the germline V gene (reference sequence). Trimming stripped 4 bases from V and 2 bases from J, with 12 bases between. CDR3 nucleotides: TGTGCCAGTAGTAAGGGGACACTCGCTGGAAACACCATATATTTT. Protein: CASSKGTLAGNTIYF.

This clone came up a few times. This chain's CDR3 is CASSSGSEKLFF. CDR3 sequence (DNA): TGTGCCAGCAGCTCAGGGTCTGAAAAACTGTTTTTT. This chain joins TRBV11-2 and TRBJ1-4; tentative D call: TRBD1 (5 bases). CDR3 length: 12 residues. Germline V gene data show CDR1 as SGHAT and CDR2 as FQNNGV. V dropped 4 bases and J dropped 7 bases, with 7 bases sitting between them.

The V call is TRBV28, the J call TRBJ2-1; 8 bases line up with TRBD2. J was trimmed by 12 bases and V by 4 bases; bases with no gene match: 11. CDR1 is MDHEN and CDR2 is SYDVKM in the germline V gene. The CDR3 length is 14 residues. CDR3 sequence (DNA): TGTGCCAGCAGTTCATCAGCGGGAGCTGACTGGCAGTTCTTC. Amino acids: CASSSSAGADWQFF. Variable domain in full (rest from reference TRBV28 and TRBJ2-1): DVKVTQSSRYLVKRTGEKVFLECVQDMDHENMFWYRQDPGLGLRLIYFSYDVKMKEKGDIPEGYSVSREKKERFSLILESASTNQTSMYLCASSSSAGADWQFFGPGTRLTVL.

The chain has TRBV7-8 and TRBJ2-5; 7 nucleotides line up with TRBD2. J lost 5 bases, V lost 4 bases, and 13 bases had no gene match. The CDR3 is made up of 16 amino acids. Germline V gene data show CDR1 as SGHVS and CDR2 as FQNEAQ. The CDR3 spells CASSSHRGWRGETQYF. The CDR3 region has the DNA TGTGCCAGCAGCTCCCACCGCGGCTGGCGGGGGGAGACCCAGTACTTC.

The J gene is TRBJ2-7, the V gene TRBV29-1, with D hard to call. This CDR3 is 13 amino acids long. The germline V gene encodes CDR1 SQVTM and CDR2 ANQGSEA. With 3 bases removed from V and 2 bases from J, the gap between germline ends came to 11 bases. CDR3 sequence: CSVDFGGTYEQYF. The CDR3 DNA is TGCAGCGTTGATTTTGGCGGAACCTACGAGCAGTACTTC.

The chain uses TRBV6-6 and TRBJ2-7; the match to TRBD2 covers 7 bases. The CDR3 consists of 15 residues. V lost 4 bases and J lost 4; bases outside the gene matches: 10. Germline lookup yields CDR1 MNHNY and CDR2 SVGAGI (reference sequence). DNA of the CDR3: TGTGCCAGCAGTTCCCCTGGACTAGTGGGTTACGAGCAGTACTTC. Amino acid sequence: CASSSPGLVGYEQYF.

This clone came up a few times. V and J are TRBV3-1 (or the pseudogene TRBV3-2) and TRBJ1-3; D not resolved. Trimming pared 1 base from V and 4 bases from J, leaving 8 bases between. This CDR3 region has 14 residues. CDR1 LGHDT and CDR2 YNNKEL come from the germline V gene (reference sequence). The CDR3 region is CASSQGTRGNTIYF. Written as DNA, the CDR3 is TGTGCCAGCAGCCAAGGCACTAGGGGAAACACCATATATTTT.

The chain has TRBV5-6 and TRBJ2-5, with 9 bases identical to TRBD1. CDR1 SGHDT and CDR2 YYEEEE come from the germline V gene. This CDR3 comprises 15 residues. The V gene end was trimmed by 3 bases and the J gene end by 5 bases; junction bases not matched to a gene: 8. The CDR3 loop reads CASSSSTGGGETQYF. Here the CDR3 DNA reads TGTGCCAGCAGCTCGTCGACAGGGGGTGGGGAGACCCAGTACTTC.

The V and J genes are TRBV2 and TRBJ1-1, with a weak D call TRBD1 (5 bases). The CDR3 extends over 13 amino acids. Germline CDR1 reads SNHLY; CDR2 reads FYNNEI. Trimming removed 6 bases at V and 0 bases at J, with 8 bases between. The CDR3 sequence is CASRTALNTEAFF. CDR3 coding DNA: TGTGCCAGCAGGACAGCTCTGAACACTGAAGCTTTCTTT.

Concerning this clone: At the DNA level, this CDR3 is encoded by other sequences in the same sample as well. The chain is built from TRBV2 and TRBJ1-1, with D tentatively TRBD1 (6 bases). The ends were cut back, 4 bases at V and 1 base at J, with 10 bases in the middle. Germline V gives CDR1 SNHLY, CDR2 FYNNEI. The CDR3 loop spans 14 amino acids. The CDR3 reads CASSGQGRNTEAFF. The CDR3, as DNA: TGTGCCAGCAGTGGCCAGGGGAGGAACACTGAAGCTTTCTTT.